This T cell receptor beta chain was sequenced during a study of shared clonotypes between healthy human individuals. Assay used: immunoSEQ multiplex PCR; TCRdb lists only in-frame clones, some missing. Seen here are about 1.5 million clones, 95% to 99% observed once, and the top ten hold about 0.4%. About this clone: Other nucleotide sequences in the sample specify the same CDR3.

CDR1 and CDR2 from the germline V gene are MNHNY and SVGAGI (reference sequence). The CDR3 runs 12 residues. Trimming stripped 3 bases from V and 7 bases from J, with 6 bases between. The chain has TRBV6-6 and TRBJ1-4; possibly TRBD1 for D (5 bases). The source material was naive CD4+ T cells sorted from blood. The subset denotes: CD45RA+ positively selected. This sequence was found in a man aged 25-45 years in good health. CDR3 DNA: TGTGCCAGCAGTTATGGGGGTGAAAAACTGTTTTTT. It codes for CASSYGGEKLFF.